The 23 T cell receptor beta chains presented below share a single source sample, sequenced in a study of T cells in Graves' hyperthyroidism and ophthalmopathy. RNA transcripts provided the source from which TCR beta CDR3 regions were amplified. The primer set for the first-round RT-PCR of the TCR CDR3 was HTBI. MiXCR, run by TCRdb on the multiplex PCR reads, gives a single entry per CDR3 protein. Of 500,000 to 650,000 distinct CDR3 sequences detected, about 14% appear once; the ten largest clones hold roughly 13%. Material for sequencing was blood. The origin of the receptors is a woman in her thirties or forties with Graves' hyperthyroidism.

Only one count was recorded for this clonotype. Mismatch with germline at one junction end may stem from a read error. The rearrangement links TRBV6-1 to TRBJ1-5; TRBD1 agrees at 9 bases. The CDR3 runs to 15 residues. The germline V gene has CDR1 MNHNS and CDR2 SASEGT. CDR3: CTSSSGTGSNQPQHF. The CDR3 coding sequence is TGTACCAGCAGTAGTGGGACAGGGAGCAATCAGCCCCAGCATTTT.

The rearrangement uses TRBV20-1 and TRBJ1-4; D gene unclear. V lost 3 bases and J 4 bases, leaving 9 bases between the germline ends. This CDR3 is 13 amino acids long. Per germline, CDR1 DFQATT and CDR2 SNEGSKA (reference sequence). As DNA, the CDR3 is TGCAGTGCTAGCGAGATAATTAATGAAAAACTGTTTTTT. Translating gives CSASEIINEKLFF.

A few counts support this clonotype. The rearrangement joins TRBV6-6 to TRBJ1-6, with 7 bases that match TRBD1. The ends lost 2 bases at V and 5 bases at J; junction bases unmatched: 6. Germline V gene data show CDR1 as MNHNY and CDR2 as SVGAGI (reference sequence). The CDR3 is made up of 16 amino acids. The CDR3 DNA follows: TGTGCCAGCAGTTACCTCGGACAGGCTGATAATTCACCCCTCCACTTT. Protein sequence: CASSYLGQADNSPLHF.

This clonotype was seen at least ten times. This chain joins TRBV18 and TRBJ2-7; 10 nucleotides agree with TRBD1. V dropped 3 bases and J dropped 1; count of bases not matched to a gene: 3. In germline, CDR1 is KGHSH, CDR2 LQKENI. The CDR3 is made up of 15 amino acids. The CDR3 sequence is CASSPGQGQSYEQYF. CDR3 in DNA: TGTGCCAGCTCACCGGGACAGGGGCAATCCTACGAGCAGTACTTC. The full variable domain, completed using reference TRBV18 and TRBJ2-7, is NAGVMQNPRHLVRRRGQEARLRCSPMKGHSHVYWYRQLPEEGLKFMVYLQKENIIDESGMPKERFSAEFPKEGPSILRIQQVVRGDSAAYFCASSPGQGQSYEQYFGPGTRLTVT.

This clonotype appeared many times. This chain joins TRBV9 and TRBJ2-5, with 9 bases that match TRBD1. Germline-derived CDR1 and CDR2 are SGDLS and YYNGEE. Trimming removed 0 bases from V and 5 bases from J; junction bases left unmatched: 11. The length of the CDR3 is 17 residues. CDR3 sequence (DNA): TGTGCCAGCAGCGTAGCCCCGGACAGGGGTTCGGGGGAGACCCAGTACTTC. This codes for CASSVAPDRGSGETQYF. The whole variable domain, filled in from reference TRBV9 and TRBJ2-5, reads DSGVTQTPKHLITATGQRVTLRCSPRSGDLSVYWYQQSLDQGLQFLIQYYNGEERAKGNILERFSAQQFPDLHSELNLSSLELGDSALYFCASSVAPDRGSGETQYFGPGTRLLVL.

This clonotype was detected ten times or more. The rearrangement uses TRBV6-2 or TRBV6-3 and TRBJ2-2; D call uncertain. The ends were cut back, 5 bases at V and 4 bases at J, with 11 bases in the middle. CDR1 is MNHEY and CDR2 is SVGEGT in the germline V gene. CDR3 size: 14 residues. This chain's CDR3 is CASSSPDLTGELFF. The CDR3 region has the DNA TGTGCCAGCAGTAGCCCGGACCTCACCGGGGAGCTGTTTTTT.

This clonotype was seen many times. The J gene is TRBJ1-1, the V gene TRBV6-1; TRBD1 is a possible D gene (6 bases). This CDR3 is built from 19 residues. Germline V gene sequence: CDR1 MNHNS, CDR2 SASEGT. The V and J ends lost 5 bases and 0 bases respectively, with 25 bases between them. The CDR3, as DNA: TGTGCCAGCAGTCTTTCCCCCTACAGGGACATCTTCATGAACACTGAAGCTTTCTTT. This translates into CASSLSPYRDIFMNTEAFF.

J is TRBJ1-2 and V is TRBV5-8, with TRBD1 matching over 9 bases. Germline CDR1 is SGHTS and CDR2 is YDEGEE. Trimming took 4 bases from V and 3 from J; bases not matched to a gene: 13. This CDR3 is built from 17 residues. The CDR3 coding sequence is TGTGCCAGCAGCCTGTGGACAGGGGCCCCGGAATACTATGGCTACACCTTC. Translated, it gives CASSLWTGAPEYYGYTF. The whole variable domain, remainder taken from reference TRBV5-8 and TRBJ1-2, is EAGVTQSPTHLIKTRGQQATLRCSPISGHTSVYWYQQALGLGLQFLLWYDEGEERNRGNFPPRFSGRQFPNYSSELNVNALELEDSALYLCASSLWTGAPEYYGYTFGSGTRLTVV.

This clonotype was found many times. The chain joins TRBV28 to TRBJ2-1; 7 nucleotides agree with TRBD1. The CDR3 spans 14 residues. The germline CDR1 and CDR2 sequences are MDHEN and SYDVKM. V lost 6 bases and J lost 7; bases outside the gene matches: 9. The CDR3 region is CASSQDRRRNEQFF. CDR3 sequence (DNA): TGTGCCAGCAGCCAGGACAGGAGACGGAATGAGCAGTTCTTC.

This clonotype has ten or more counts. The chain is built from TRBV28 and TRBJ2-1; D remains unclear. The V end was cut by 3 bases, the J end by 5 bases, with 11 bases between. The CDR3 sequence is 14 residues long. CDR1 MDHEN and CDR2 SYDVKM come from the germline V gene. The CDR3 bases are TGTGCCAGCAGTTTTGGCCCGGCGCACAATGAGCAGTTCTTC. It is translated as CASSFGPAHNEQFF.

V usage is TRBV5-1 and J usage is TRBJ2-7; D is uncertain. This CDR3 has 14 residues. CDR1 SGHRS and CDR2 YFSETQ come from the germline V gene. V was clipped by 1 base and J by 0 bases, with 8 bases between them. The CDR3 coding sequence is TGCGCCAGCAGCTTGACCGCCAACTCCTACGAGCAGTACTTC. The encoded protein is CASSLTANSYEQYF.

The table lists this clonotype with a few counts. In DNA, the CDR3 is TGTGCCAGCAGCCCGGACCGGGACAGGGTTAGGAACGAGCAGTACTTC. Its translation is CASSPDRDRVRNEQYF. The chain couples TRBV7-2 to TRBJ2-7; 9 positions match TRBD1. Per germline, CDR1 SGHTA and CDR2 FQGNSA. V lost 5 bases to trimming and J lost 5 bases; unmatched junction nucleotides: 13. This CDR3 has 16 residues.

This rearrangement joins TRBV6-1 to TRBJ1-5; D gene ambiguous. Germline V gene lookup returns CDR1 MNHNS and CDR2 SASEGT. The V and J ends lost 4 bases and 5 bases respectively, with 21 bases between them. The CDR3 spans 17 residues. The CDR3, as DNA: TGTGCCAGCAGTGGCAGCGTTGGGATCCGGACCCATCAGCCCCAGCATTTT. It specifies CASSGSVGIRTHQPQHF.

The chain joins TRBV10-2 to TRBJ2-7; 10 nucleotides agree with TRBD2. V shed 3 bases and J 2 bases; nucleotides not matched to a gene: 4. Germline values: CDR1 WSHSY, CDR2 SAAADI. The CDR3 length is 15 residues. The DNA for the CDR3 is TGCGCCAGCAGTGACCCCAGCGGGAGGGCCTACGAGCAGTACTTC. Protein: CASSDPSGRAYEQYF.

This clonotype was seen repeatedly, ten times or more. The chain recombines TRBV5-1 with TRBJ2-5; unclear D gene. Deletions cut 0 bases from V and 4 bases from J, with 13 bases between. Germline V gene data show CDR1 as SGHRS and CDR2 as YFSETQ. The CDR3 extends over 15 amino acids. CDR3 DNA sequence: TGCGCCAGCAGCTTGGGCCCGACGGAGCGAGAGACCCAGTACTTC. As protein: CASSLGPTERETQYF.

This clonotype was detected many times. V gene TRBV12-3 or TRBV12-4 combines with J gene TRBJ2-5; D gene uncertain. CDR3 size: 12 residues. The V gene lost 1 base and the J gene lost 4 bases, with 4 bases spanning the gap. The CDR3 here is CASSLVLETQYF. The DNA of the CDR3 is TGTGCCAGCAGTTTAGTCCTAGAGACCCAGTACTTC.

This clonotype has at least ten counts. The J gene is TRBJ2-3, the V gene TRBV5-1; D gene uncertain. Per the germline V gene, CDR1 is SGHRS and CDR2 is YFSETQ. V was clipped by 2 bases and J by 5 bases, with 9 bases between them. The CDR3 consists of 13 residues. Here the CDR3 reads CASSFRPGDTQYF. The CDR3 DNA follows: TGCGCCAGCAGCTTTCGGCCTGGAGATACGCAGTATTTT.

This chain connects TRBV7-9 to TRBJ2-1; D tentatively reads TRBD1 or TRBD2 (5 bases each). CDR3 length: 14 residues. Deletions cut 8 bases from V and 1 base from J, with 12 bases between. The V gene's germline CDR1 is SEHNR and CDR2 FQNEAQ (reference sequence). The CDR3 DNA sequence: TGTGCCAGCGCCTTGGGACGGTCCTACAATGAGCAGTTCTTC. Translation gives CASALGRSYNEQFF.

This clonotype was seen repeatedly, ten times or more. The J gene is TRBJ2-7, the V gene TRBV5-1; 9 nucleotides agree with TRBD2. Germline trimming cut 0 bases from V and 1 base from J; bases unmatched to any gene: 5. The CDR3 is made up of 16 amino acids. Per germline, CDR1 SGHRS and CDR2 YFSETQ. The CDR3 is CASSLGPSGMSYEQYF. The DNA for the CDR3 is TGCGCCAGCAGCTTGGGTCCTAGCGGGATGTCCTACGAGCAGTACTTC.

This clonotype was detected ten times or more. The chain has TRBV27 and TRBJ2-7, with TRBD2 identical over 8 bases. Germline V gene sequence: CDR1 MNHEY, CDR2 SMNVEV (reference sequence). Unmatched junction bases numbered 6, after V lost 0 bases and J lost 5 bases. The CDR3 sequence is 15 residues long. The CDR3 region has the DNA TGTGCCAGCAGTTTATCTCCTAGCGGGTTGGACGAGCAGTACTTC. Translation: CASSLSPSGLDEQYF.

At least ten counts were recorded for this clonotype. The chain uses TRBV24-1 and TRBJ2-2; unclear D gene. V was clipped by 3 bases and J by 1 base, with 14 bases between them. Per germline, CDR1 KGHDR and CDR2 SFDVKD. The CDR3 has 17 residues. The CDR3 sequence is CATSDLKSPRNTGELFF. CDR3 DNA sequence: TGTGCCACCAGTGATCTGAAGTCTCCCAGGAACACCGGGGAGCTGTTTTTT.

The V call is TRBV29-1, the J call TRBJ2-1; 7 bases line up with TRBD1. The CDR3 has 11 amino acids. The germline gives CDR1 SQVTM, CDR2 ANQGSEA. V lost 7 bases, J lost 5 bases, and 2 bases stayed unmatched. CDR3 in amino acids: CSATGDNEQFF. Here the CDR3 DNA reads TGCAGCGCCACAGGGGACAATGAGCAGTTCTTC.

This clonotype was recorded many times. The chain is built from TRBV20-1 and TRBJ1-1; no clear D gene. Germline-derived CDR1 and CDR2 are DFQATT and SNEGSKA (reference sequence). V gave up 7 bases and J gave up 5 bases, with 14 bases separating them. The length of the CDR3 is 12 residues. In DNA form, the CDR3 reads TGCAGTGTTTGGGGAGGTGGAACTGAAGCTTTCTTT. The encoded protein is CSVWGGGTEAFF.